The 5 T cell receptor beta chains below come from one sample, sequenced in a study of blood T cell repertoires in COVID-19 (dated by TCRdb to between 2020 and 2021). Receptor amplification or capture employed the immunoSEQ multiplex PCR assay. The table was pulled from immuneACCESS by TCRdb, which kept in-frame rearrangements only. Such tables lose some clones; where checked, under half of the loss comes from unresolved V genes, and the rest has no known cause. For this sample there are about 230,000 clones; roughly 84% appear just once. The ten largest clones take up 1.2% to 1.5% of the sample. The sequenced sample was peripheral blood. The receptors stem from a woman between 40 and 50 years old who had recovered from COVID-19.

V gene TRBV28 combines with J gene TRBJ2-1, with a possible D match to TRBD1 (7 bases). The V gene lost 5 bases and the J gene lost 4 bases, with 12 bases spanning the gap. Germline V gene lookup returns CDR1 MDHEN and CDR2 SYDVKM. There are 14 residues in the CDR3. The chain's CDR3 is CASSQGGPYNEQFF. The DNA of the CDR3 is TGTGCCAGCAGTCAGGGGGGTCCTTACAATGAGCAGTTCTTC.

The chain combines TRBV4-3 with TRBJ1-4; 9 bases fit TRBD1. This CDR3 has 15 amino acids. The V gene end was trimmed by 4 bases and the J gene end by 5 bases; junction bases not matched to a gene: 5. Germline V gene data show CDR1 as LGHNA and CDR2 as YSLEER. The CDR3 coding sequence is TGCGCCAGCAGCCCCCGGGACAGGGAAAATGAAAAACTGTTTTTT. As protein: CASSPRDRENEKLFF.

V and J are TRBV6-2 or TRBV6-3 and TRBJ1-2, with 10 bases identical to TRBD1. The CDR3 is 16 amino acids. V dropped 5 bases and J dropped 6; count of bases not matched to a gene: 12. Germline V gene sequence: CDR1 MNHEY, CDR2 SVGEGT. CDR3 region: CASSQPPGQGEDGYTF. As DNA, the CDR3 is TGTGCCAGCAGTCAGCCCCCTGGACAGGGGGAGGATGGCTACACCTTC.

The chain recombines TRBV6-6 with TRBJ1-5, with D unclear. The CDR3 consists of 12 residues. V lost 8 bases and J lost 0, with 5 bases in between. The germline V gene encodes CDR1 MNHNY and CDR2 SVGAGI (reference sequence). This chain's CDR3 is CASGSSNQPQHF. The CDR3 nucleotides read TGTGCCAGCGGGAGTAGCAATCAGCCCCAGCATTTT.

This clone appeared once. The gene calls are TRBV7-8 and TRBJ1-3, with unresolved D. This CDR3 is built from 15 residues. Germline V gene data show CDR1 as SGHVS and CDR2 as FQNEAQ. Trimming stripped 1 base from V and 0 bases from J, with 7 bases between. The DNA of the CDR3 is TGTGCCAGCAGCTTAGAGGCGGTCTCTGGAAACACCATATATTTT. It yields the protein CASSLEAVSGNTIYF.